The 29 T cell receptor beta chains in this list originate from one sample, sequenced in a study of blood T cell repertoires in COVID-19. The repertoire was sequenced with immunoSEQ multiplex PCR; TCRdb's copy has only in-frame clones and lacks some. The sample carries about 200,000 clones, around 94% recorded once. Sequenced material: peripheral blood. These receptors were collected from a man aged 25 to 40 with COVID-19, enrolled during active disease.

The rearrangement joins TRBV14 to TRBJ1-1, with D unresolved. Looked up from germline, CDR1 is SGHDN and CDR2 is FVKESK. V was trimmed by 1 base and J by 1 base, leaving 4 bases between them. The CDR3 totals 13 residues. As DNA, the CDR3 is TGTGCCAGCAGCCAAGTCAGGAACACTGAAGCTTTCTTT. It codes for CASSQVRNTEAFF.

This clone was recorded only once. The V gene is TRBV7-9, the J gene TRBJ1-1, with D uncertain. V lost 8 bases and J lost 6, with 10 bases in between. From germline, CDR1 is SEHNR and CDR2 FQNEAQ (reference sequence). This CDR3 region has 11 residues. The CDR3 nucleotides are TGTGCCAGCGATGAGGGCTCTGAAGCTTTCTTT. Translated: CASDEGSEAFF.

The chain couples TRBV2 to TRBJ2-5; TRBD2 matches 8 bases. V lost 2 bases to trimming and J lost 4 bases; unmatched junction nucleotides: 6. This CDR3 has 15 amino acids. The germline V gene encodes CDR1 SNHLY and CDR2 FYNNEI. CDR3 protein: CASSELAGGGETQYF. The CDR3 region has the DNA TGTGCCAGCAGTGAACTGGCGGGGGGTGGAGAGACCCAGTACTTC.

V gene TRBV11-2 combines with J gene TRBJ1-5; a weak D match, TRBD1 (5 bases). The CDR3 sequence is 14 residues long. Trimming pared 5 bases from V and 7 bases from J, leaving 15 bases between. CDR1 and CDR2 (germline): SGHAT, FQNNGV. CDR3 amino acids: CASSPSGARQPQHF. CDR3 in DNA: TGTGCCAGCAGCCCTAGTGGGGCGCGGCAGCCCCAGCATTTT.

This rearrangement joins TRBV19 to TRBJ1-1; D remains ambiguous. The CDR3 length is 14 residues. CDR1 and CDR2 from the germline V gene are LNHDA and SQIVND (reference sequence). V was cut by 2 bases and J by 5 bases, with 12 bases left in between. This chain's CDR3 is CASSIPGRRTEAFF. In DNA form, the CDR3 reads TGTGCCAGTAGTATACCGGGGAGGAGGACTGAAGCTTTCTTT.

The chain employs TRBV5-1 and TRBJ2-5; 7 nucleotides agree with TRBD1. Looked up from germline, CDR1 is SGHRS and CDR2 is YFSETQ. After removal of 4 bases from V and 0 bases from J, the junction contained 6 bases not matched to a gene. The CDR3 has 15 residues. CDR3 residues: CASSQQTGNQETQYF. CDR3 in DNA: TGCGCCAGCAGCCAGCAGACAGGGAACCAAGAGACCCAGTACTTC. Based on the CDR3 plus reference TRBV5-1 and TRBJ2-5, the full variable domain is KAGVTQTPRYLIKTRGQQVTLSCSPISGHRSVSWYQQTPGQGLQFLFEYFSETQRNKGNFPGRFSGRQFSNSRSEMNVSTLELGDSALYLCASSQQTGNQETQYFGPGTRLLVL.

For the CDR3, the DNA is TGTGCCAGCAGCCCCGTGGGAGGCGCTGTTGGGACTGAAGCTTTCTTT. It specifies CASSPVGGAVGTEAFF. The V and J genes are TRBV5-6 and TRBJ1-1; D unresolved. V gave up 4 bases and J gave up 5 bases, with 21 bases separating them. Germline V CDR1 and CDR2: SGHDT, YYEEEE. CDR3 size: 16 residues.

This sequence joins TRBV5-1 and TRBJ1-4, with 8 bases aligning to TRBD1. The CDR3 consists of 15 residues. CDR1 SGHRS and CDR2 YFSETQ come from the germline V gene. With 5 bases clipped from V and 6 bases from J, the junction kept 9 bases outside the gene matches. CDR3 in DNA: TGCGCCAGCAGGGACACAGGGGGGTGGTATGAAAAACTGTTTTTT. Encoded protein: CASRDTGGWYEKLFF. The full variable domain, completed using reference TRBV5-1 and TRBJ1-4, is KAGVTQTPRYLIKTRGQQVTLSCSPISGHRSVSWYQQTPGQGLQFLFEYFSETQRNKGNFPGRFSGRQFSNSRSEMNVSTLELGDSALYLCASRDTGGWYEKLFFGSGTQLSVL.

This sequence joins TRBV4-2 and TRBJ2-3; 12 bases agree with TRBD2. The junction had 2 bases not matched to a gene; V was cut back by 0 bases and J by 4 bases. Germline CDR1 is LGHNA and CDR2 is YNFKEQ. The CDR3 extends over 16 amino acids. The CDR3 DNA follows: TGTGCCAGCAGCCAAGAGTCTAGCGGGGGGGCAGATACGCAGTATTTT. As protein: CASSQESSGGADTQYF.

The J gene is TRBJ2-4, the V gene TRBV28; D may be TRBD1 (6 bases). The length of the CDR3 is 11 residues. V lost 8 bases and J 6 bases, leaving 8 bases between the germline ends. Germline V gene lookup returns CDR1 MDHEN and CDR2 SYDVKM. The chain's CDR3 is CASEGVNIQYF. DNA for the CDR3: TGTGCCAGCGAGGGGGTAAACATTCAGTACTTC. Variable domain in full (rest from reference TRBV28 and TRBJ2-4): DVKVTQSSRYLVKRTGEKVFLECVQDMDHENMFWYRQDPGLGLRLIYFSYDVKMKEKGDIPEGYSVSREKKERFSLILESASTNQTSMYLCASEGVNIQYFGAGTRLSVL.

The V call is TRBV11-2, the J call TRBJ2-1; D possibly corresponds to TRBD2 (5 bases). The germline V and J ends were trimmed by 4 bases and 6 bases, with 19 bases remaining between them. This CDR3 is built from 16 residues. CDR1 is SGHAT and CDR2 is FQNNGV in the germline V gene. CDR3 amino acids: CASSSAGFPSPNEQFF. CDR3 nucleotides: TGTGCCAGCAGCTCCGCGGGTTTTCCAAGTCCCAATGAGCAGTTCTTC.

The V gene is TRBV4-1, the J gene TRBJ1-5; 8 nucleotides align to TRBD1. Per the germline V gene, CDR1 is MGHRA and CDR2 is YSYEKL. This CDR3 spans 18 amino acids. The ends lost 0 bases at V and 2 bases at J; junction bases unmatched: 9. Here the CDR3 DNA reads TGCGCCAGCAGCCAAGACCGCAGGGGGCCATTGGGCAATCAGCCCCAGCATTTT. Translating it yields CASSQDRRGPLGNQPQHF.

The gene calls are TRBV3-1 (or the pseudogene TRBV3-2) and TRBJ1-6; D might be TRBD1 (5 bases). V lost 3 bases, J lost 5 bases, and 8 bases lay in between. Germline values: CDR1 LGHDT, CDR2 YNNKEL (reference sequence). This CDR3 contains 14 residues. The CDR3 sequence: CASSHAGDNSPLHF. As DNA, the CDR3 is TGTGCCAGCAGCCATGCGGGGGATAATTCACCCCTCCACTTT.

The chain has TRBV12-3 or TRBV12-4 and TRBJ1-2, with 9 bases identical to TRBD1. The CDR3 spans 12 residues. V lost 6 bases and J lost 7; bases outside the gene matches: 3. CDR3 in amino acids: CASRPQGAGYTF. The CDR3 nucleotides are TGTGCCAGCAGACCACAGGGGGCTGGCTACACCTTC.

The chain combines TRBV6-1 with TRBJ1-1; no firm D call. Looked up from germline, CDR1 is MNHNS and CDR2 is SASEGT. The CDR3 is made up of 13 amino acids. V lost 2 bases to trimming and J lost 2 bases, with 6 bases between them. CDR3 DNA sequence: TGTGCCAGCAGTGAATCTGTTAACACTGAAGCTTTCTTT. Translation gives CASSESVNTEAFF.

The V and J genes are TRBV9 and TRBJ1-3, with D maybe TRBD1 (6 bases). This CDR3 contains 15 residues. CDR1 and CDR2 from the germline V gene are SGDLS and YYNGEE. Trimming took 0 bases from V and 4 from J, leaving 11 bases between them. This CDR3 is CASSVDPGQGNTIYF. The CDR3 DNA follows: TGTGCCAGCAGCGTAGATCCGGGACAAGGAAACACCATATATTTT.

The V and J genes are TRBV2 and TRBJ1-4, with 9 positions matching TRBD1. Trimming cost V 4 bases and J 6 bases; bases outside gene matches: 3. Looked up from germline, CDR1 is SNHLY and CDR2 is FYNNEI. The CDR3 is 14 amino acids. The CDR3 region is CASSGDREYEKLFF. As DNA, the CDR3 is TGTGCCAGCAGTGGGGACAGGGAATATGAAAAACTGTTTTTT.

This chain joins TRBV6-5 and TRBJ2-7, with 9 bases aligning to TRBD1. Trimming at V came to 5 bases and at J to 3 bases, leaving 8 bases not matched to a gene. CDR3 length: 15 amino acids. CDR1 and CDR2 (germline): MNHEY, SVGAGI. The CDR3 sequence is CASSLSGTGIYEQYF. As DNA, the CDR3 is TGTGCCAGCAGTCTTTCCGGGACAGGGATCTACGAGCAGTACTTC.

The chain links TRBV5-4 to TRBJ2-1, with 9 bases that match TRBD2. Germline CDR1 reads SGHNT; CDR2 reads YYREEE (reference sequence). J was trimmed by 6 bases and V by 4 bases; bases with no gene match: 11. This CDR3 comprises 16 residues. CDR3 in DNA: TGTGCCAGCAGCGCGGCTGCGCGGGGGGGCCCCAATGAGCAGTTCTTC. Protein: CASSAAARGGPNEQFF.

A single count supports this clone. This rearrangement joins TRBV5-4 to TRBJ2-2, with 16 bases lining up with TRBD2. CDR3 length: 19 residues. Germline CDR1 reads SGHNT; CDR2 reads YYREEE (reference sequence). Trimming took 4 bases from V and 2 from J; bases not matched to a gene: 8. The CDR3 protein is CASSQPGLAGGANTGELFF. CDR3 nucleotides: TGTGCCAGCAGCCAGCCGGGACTAGCGGGGGGGGCAAACACCGGGGAGCTGTTTTTT. The whole variable domain, filled in from reference TRBV5-4 and TRBJ2-2, reads ETGVTQSPTHLIKTRGQQVTLRCSSQSGHNTVSWYQQALGQGPQFIFQYYREEENGRGNFPPRFSGLQFPNYSSELNVNALELDDSALYLCASSQPGLAGGANTGELFFGEGSRLTVL.

The chain links TRBV9 to TRBJ2-5; tentative D call: TRBD1 (6 bases). This CDR3 comprises 14 residues. Per the germline V gene, CDR1 is SGDLS and CDR2 is YYNGEE. V was cut by 4 bases and J by 3 bases, with 13 bases left in between. The CDR3 sequence: CASSPRTEKETQYF. CDR3 bases: TGTGCCAGCAGCCCTCGGACAGAGAAAGAGACCCAGTACTTC.

The genes are TRBV27 and TRBJ2-1, with 8 bases that match TRBD1. This CDR3 spans 14 amino acids. The V segment lost 11 bases and the J segment 3 bases; nucleotides outside the gene matches: 9. Germline assignment: CDR1 MNHEY and CDR2 SMNVEV (reference sequence). The CDR3 loop is CACGDRWVYNEQFF. CDR3 coding DNA: TGTGCCTGCGGGGACAGGTGGGTCTACAATGAGCAGTTCTTC.

The CDR3 here is CASSEGQGGPYGYTF. The CDR3 DNA reads TGTGCCAGCAGTGAGGGACAGGGGGGCCCCTATGGCTACACCTTC. The V gene is TRBV6-1, the J gene TRBJ1-2; 11 bases fit TRBD1. The germline V gene encodes CDR1 MNHNS and CDR2 SASEGT. J was trimmed by 4 bases and V by 3 bases; bases with no gene match: 4. This CDR3 is 15 amino acids long.

J is TRBJ2-6 and V is TRBV24-1, with D maybe TRBD1 (5 bases). Germline CDR1 KGHDR, CDR2 SFDVKD. This CDR3 contains 16 residues. The V end was cut by 4 bases, the J end by 0 bases, with 9 bases between. The CDR3 DNA is TGTGCCACCAGTGACTCGGACACCTCTGGGGCCAACGTCCTGACTTTC. It specifies CATSDSDTSGANVLTF.

J is TRBJ2-7 and V is TRBV11-2; D gene ambiguous. The CDR3 length is 15 residues. V lost 0 bases and J 4 bases, leaving 13 bases between the germline ends. Germline-derived CDR1 and CDR2 are SGHAT and FQNNGV. CDR3 residues: CASSLDRLFGYEQYF. CDR3 bases: TGTGCCAGCAGCTTAGATCGCCTCTTCGGGTACGAGCAGTACTTC.

CDR3 coding DNA: TGTGCCAGCAGTGAATACGGGAGCTCTGGAAACACCATATATTTT. Encoded protein: CASSEYGSSGNTIYF. The rearrangement uses TRBV25-1 and TRBJ1-3; D remains unclear. The CDR3 runs to 15 residues. V lost 0 bases, J lost 0 bases, and 6 bases lay in between. Germline CDR1 MGHDK, CDR2 SYGVNS. The complete variable domain, with remaining parts taken from reference TRBV25-1 and TRBJ1-3, reads EADIYQTPRYLVIGTGKKITLECSQTMGHDKMYWYQQDPGMELHLIHYSYGVNSTEKGDLSSESTVSRIRTEHFPLTLESARPSHTSQYLCASSEYGSSGNTIYFGEGSWLTVV.

This chain connects TRBV4-2 to TRBJ1-1, with D possibly being TRBD1 (5 bases). Germline values: CDR1 LGHNA, CDR2 YNFKEQ. This CDR3 region has 15 residues. V dropped 0 bases and J dropped 6 bases, with 14 bases sitting between them. This chain's CDR3 is CASSQDDGGVAEAFF. The CDR3 DNA is TGTGCCAGCAGCCAAGATGACGGGGGGGTCGCTGAAGCTTTCTTT.

The chain employs TRBV30 and TRBJ1-5; the D is unclear. In germline, CDR1 is GTSNPN, CDR2 SVGIG (reference sequence). This CDR3 has 13 residues. The V gene lost 2 bases and the J gene lost 12 bases, with 17 bases spanning the gap. CDR3 nucleotide sequence: TGTGCCTGGAGTAGGGAGAACTCTATGGTCCAGCATTTT. This gives the protein CAWSRENSMVQHF.

The chain employs TRBV10-1 and TRBJ1-1, with a weak D call TRBD1 (5 bases). CDR1 is WNHNN, CDR2 SYGVQD, per germline (reference sequence). Between the trimmed V and J ends, which lost 2 bases and 3 bases, there was a span of 10 bases. The length of the CDR3 is 14 residues. This CDR3 reads CASSEGGFDTEAFF. DNA of the CDR3: TGCGCCAGCAGTGAGGGGGGGTTCGACACTGAAGCTTTCTTT.